One T cell receptor beta chain is described in this entry. Its antigen is not known. This sample stems from a study of PD-1 blockade in classical Hodgkin lymphoma. Study conclusions and caveats: When set against healthy donors, newly diagnosed patients were reported to show lower baseline TCR diversity.

The CDR3 sequence is 14 residues long. J gave up 3 bases and V 6 bases, and 5 bases lay outside the gene matches. Germline assignment: CDR1 MGHDK and CDR2 SYGVNS. Time point meaning: newly diagnosed, previously untreated cHL patient sample. Clones were read by immunoSEQ multiplex PCR, and TCRdb kept only the in-frame ones, dropping some. The repertoire holds over 15,000 clones, with over 75% as singletons. The sample consisted of peripheral blood mononuclear cells (PBMCs). The receptor's source is a human donor with classical Hodgkin lymphoma. V is TRBV25-1 and J is TRBJ2-5, with 9 bases matching TRBD1. CDR3 in DNA: TGTGCCAGCAGCGCGGGACAGGGCGAAGAGACCCAGTACTTC. Its protein product is CASSAGQGEETQYF.